These T cell receptor beta chains were read from a single sample in a study of blood T cell repertoires in COVID-19. Assay: immunoSEQ multiplex PCR; the TCRdb copy retains only in-frame clones and omits some. The sample records about 240,000 clones, about 88% being singletons. Material for sequencing was peripheral blood. These receptors were taken from a woman between 65 and 79 years old with active or convalescent COVID-19. The CDR3 runs from the conserved cysteine through the conserved F or W. D genes are given only for firm matches. Clone sizes are given selectively: once, few, many, or a class where the clone is expanded.

cdr3_nt cdr3_aa clone_size d_call j_call v_call
TGTGCCAGCAGTGAGCAGGGTTCGAATCAGCCCCAGCATTTT CASSEQGSNQPQHF . . TRBJ1-5 TRBV2
TGCGCCAGCAGCCTGACTAGCGGTAGCTCCTACGAGCAGTACTTC CASSLTSGSSYEQYF . TRBD2 TRBJ2-7 TRBV5-1
TGTGCCAGCAGTCGACAGGGGGCGCGGCCAAACACCGGGGAGCTGTTTTTT CASSRQGARPNTGELFF . TRBD1 TRBJ2-2 TRBV6-6
TGCGCCAGCAGCCTAAAGAGGGCAGGGGTGAACACTGAAGCTTTCTTT CASSLKRAGVNTEAFF . . TRBJ1-1 TRBV4-1
TGTGCCAGCAGCTTTGGGGTGCAGGGTAACACCGGGGAGCTGTTTTTT CASSFGVQGNTGELFF . . TRBJ2-2 TRBV11-2
TGTGCCAGCAGTGAGTCGGGGGGGGGACGTCAGCCCCAGCATTTT CASSESGGGRQPQHF . . TRBJ1-5 TRBV6-1
TGTGCCAGCAGCTTACAGACCTACAATGAGCAGTTCTTC CASSLQTYNEQFF . . TRBJ2-1 TRBV5-6
TGCGCCAGCAGCCCAAACAGCGGACCGAACACTGAAGCTTTCTTT CASSPNSGPNTEAFF . . TRBJ1-1 TRBV5-1
TGTGCCAGCAGTTACTCGACAGGGTCTGGAAACACCATATATTTT CASSYSTGSGNTIYF . TRBD1 TRBJ1-3 TRBV6-2/TRBV6-3
TGTGCCAGCAGCCCGGGGCGGGGTACCAGGGCAACTAATGAAAAACTGTTTTTT CASSPGRGTRATNEKLFF once . TRBJ1-4 TRBV7-9
TGTGCCAGCAGCCCGATGGTAGGGAGGTCCTACAATGAGCAGTTCTTC CASSPMVGRSYNEQFF . . TRBJ2-1 TRBV5-4
TGTGCCAGCAGCTTGTTGGTTCAGGGGACCCAAGAGACCCAGTACTTC CASSLLVQGTQETQYF . . TRBJ2-5 TRBV5-6
TGTGCCAGCAGTGAGACCCCCGGGACTAGCGGCACAGATACGCAGTATTTT CASSETPGTSGTDTQYF . TRBD2 TRBJ2-3 TRBV6-1
TGTGCCACTTCGACCAATGACAGGCTTAACTATGGCTACACCTTC CATSTNDRLNYGYTF . . TRBJ1-2 TRBV19
TGTGCCAGCGGGATAGGGGACAGGGGTAACTATGGCTACACCTTC CASGIGDRGNYGYTF . TRBD1 TRBJ1-2 TRBV27
TGTGCCAGCAGCGTAGTAGGGGTCGTAACTGAAGCTTTCTTT CASSVVGVVTEAFF . . TRBJ1-1 TRBV9
TGTGCCAGCAGTTTATGGGGGAGCGGGGGATCAGATACGCAGTATTTT CASSLWGSGGSDTQYF . TRBD2 TRBJ2-3 TRBV27
TGTGCCAGTGTGCTACACTTTGGCTTGGGGGGAAATCAGCCCCAGCATTTT CASVLHFGLGGNQPQHF . . TRBJ1-5 TRBV19
TGCGCCAGCAGCTCACTGACAAAGGGGACTGAAGCTTTCTTT CASSSLTKGTEAFF . . TRBJ1-1 TRBV5-1
TGCGCCAGCAGCCAAGTCCGTGCGGGGGGTGGCACCGGGGAGCTGTTTTTT CASSQVRAGGGTGELFF once TRBD2 TRBJ2-2 TRBV4-3
TGCGCCAGCAGCTCACAGATGAACACTGAAGCTTTCTTT CASSSQMNTEAFF . . TRBJ1-1 TRBV5-1
TGTGCCAGCAGTGATTGGGGGGTGAACACTGAAGCTTTCTTT CASSDWGVNTEAFF once . TRBJ1-1 TRBV6-1
TGTGCCAGCTGTGAGGTGTGGGCCGGGGAGCTGTTTTTT CASCEVWAGELFF . . TRBJ2-2 TRBV12-3/TRBV12-4
TGTGCCAGCAGCTTGACAGGTCTTAATCAGCCCCAGCATTTT CASSLTGLNQPQHF few . TRBJ1-5 TRBV7-2
TGTGCCAGCAGCCGAAGGAGGGTGGACACCATATATTTT CASSRRRVDTIYF . . TRBJ1-3 TRBV2
TGTGCCAGCAGCGCGACAGGGTGGGACACCATATATTTT CASSATGWDTIYF . TRBD1 TRBJ1-3 TRBV9
TGTGCCAGCAGTCTAGACCAGACGAATTCACCCCTCCACTTT CASSLDQTNSPLHF . . TRBJ1-6 TRBV6-5
TGCGCCAGCAACCAAGCGCCGGGACAGGCTACAGATACGCAGTATTTT CASNQAPGQATDTQYF . TRBD1 TRBJ2-3 TRBV4-1
TGTGCCAGCAGCTCCTTTGGGCGCCAAGAGACCCAGTACTTC CASSSFGRQETQYF . . TRBJ2-5 TRBV7-2
TGTGCCAGCAGCCTACATTCCCCGGGGCCAGGGGGTGGCTACACCTTC CASSLHSPGPGGGYTF . TRBD1 TRBJ1-2 TRBV11-2
TGTGCCAGCAGCCTAACAGGGATATCCGATGGAAACACCATATATTTT CASSLTGISDGNTIYF . . TRBJ1-3 TRBV7-2
TGTGCCAGCAGTTTCGACAGGGGCCTTGGAGTAGGTGGCTACACCTTC CASSFDRGLGVGGYTF . TRBD1 TRBJ1-2 TRBV2
TGTGCCAGCAGTACTATCGGGACAGGGAACACTGAAGCTTTCTTT CASSTIGTGNTEAFF . TRBD1 TRBJ1-1 TRBV6-6
TGTGCCAGCAGCGCGGGGACGACGGGTGGCTACACCTTC CASSAGTTGGYTF once . TRBJ1-2 TRBV7-3
TGTGCCAGTAAGCCGCCCGGAGAAACCCCGAGGGGGGGCTACACCTTC CASKPPGETPRGGYTF . . TRBJ1-2 TRBV19
TGTGCCAGTTTTAACTCTGGGGCCAACGTCCTGACTTTC CASFNSGANVLTF . . TRBJ2-6 TRBV19
TGTGCCAGCAGTGCTGCCGGGAATTCACCCCTCCACTTT CASSAAGNSPLHF . . TRBJ1-6 TRBV2